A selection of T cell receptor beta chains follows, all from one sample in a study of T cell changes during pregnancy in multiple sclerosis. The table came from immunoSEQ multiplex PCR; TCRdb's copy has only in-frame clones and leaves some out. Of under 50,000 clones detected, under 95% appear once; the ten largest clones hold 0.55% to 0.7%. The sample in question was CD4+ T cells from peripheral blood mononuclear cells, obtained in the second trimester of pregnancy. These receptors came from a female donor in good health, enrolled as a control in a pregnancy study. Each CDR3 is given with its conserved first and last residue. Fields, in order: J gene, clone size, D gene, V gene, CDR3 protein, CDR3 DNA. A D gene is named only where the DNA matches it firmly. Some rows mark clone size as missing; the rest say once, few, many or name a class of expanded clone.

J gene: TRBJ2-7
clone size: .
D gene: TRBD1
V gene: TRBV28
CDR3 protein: CASSYGQGYEQYF
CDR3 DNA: TGTGCCAGCAGTTATGGACAGGGCTACGAGCAGTACTTC

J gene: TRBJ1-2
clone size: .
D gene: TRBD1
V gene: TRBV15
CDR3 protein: CATSRDPIVLRDSNYGYTF
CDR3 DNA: TGTGCCACCAGCAGAGACCCCATTGTTCTCAGGGACAGTAACTATGGCTACACCTTC

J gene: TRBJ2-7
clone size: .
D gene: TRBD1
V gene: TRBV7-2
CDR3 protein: CASSPPGTGIEQYF
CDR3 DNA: TGTGCCAGCAGCCCCCCCGGGACAGGGATCGAGCAGTACTTC

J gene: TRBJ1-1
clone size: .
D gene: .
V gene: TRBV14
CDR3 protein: CASSRHFLNTEAFF
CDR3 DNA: TGTGCCAGCAGCCGACATTTTTTGAACACTGAAGCTTTCTTT

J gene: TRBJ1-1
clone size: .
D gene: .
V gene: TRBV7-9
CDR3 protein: CASSPPGRDTEAFF
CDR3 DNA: TGTGCCAGCAGCCCCCCCGGGCGGGACACTGAAGCTTTCTTT

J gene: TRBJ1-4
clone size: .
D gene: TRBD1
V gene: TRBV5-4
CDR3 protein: CASSLEADRASLFF
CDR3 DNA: TGTGCCAGCAGCTTGGAGGCGGACAGGGCGTCGCTGTTTTTT

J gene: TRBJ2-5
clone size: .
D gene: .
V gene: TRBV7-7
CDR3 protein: CASSTDRETQYF
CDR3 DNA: TGTGCTAGCAGCACCGACAGGGAGACCCAGTACTTC

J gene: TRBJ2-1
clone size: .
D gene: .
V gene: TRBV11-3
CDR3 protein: CASSHTTGRSYNEQFF
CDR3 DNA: TGTGCCAGCAGCCATACGACAGGGAGGTCCTACAATGAGCAGTTCTTC

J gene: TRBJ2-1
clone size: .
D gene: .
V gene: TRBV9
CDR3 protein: CASLGGSYNEQFF
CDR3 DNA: TGTGCCAGCCTGGGGGGCTCCTACAATGAGCAGTTCTTC

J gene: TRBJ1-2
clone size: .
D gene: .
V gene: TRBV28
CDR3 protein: CASSLPIGPGRGYTF
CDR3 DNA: TGTGCCAGCAGTTTACCCATTGGGCCAGGGCGAGGCTACACCTTC

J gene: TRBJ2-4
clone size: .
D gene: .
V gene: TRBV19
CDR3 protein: CASREGPKNIQYF
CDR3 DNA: TGTGCCAGTAGAGAGGGTCCCAAAAACATTCAGTACTTC

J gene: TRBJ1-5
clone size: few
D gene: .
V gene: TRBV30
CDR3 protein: CAWSPVNPLQPQHF
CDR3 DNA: TGTGCCTGGAGTCCCGTTAATCCACTTCAGCCCCAGCATTTT

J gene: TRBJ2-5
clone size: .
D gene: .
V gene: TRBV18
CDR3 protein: CASSPSLTQNRGETQYF
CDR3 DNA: TGTGCCAGCTCACCATCCTTGACACAAAACCGGGGGGAGACCCAGTACTTC

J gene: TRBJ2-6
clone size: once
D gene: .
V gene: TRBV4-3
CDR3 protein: CASSLSAGSLSGANVLTF
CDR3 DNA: TGCGCCAGCAGCCTAAGCGCAGGGTCCCTCTCTGGGGCCAACGTCCTGACTTTC

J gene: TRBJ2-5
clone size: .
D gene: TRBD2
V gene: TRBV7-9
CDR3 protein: CASSLGTGLGLGTQYF
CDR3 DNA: TGTGCCAGCAGCTTAGGGACGGGACTAGGATTGGGGACCCAGTACTTC

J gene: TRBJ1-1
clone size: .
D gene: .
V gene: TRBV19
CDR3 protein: CASSIQQFTEAFF
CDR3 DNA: TGTGCCAGTAGTATTCAACAGTTCACTGAAGCTTTCTTT

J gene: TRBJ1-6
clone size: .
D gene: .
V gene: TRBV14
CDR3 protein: CASSQDWGEANSPLHF
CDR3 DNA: TGTGCCAGCAGCCAAGATTGGGGGGAGGCGAATTCACCCCTCCACTTT

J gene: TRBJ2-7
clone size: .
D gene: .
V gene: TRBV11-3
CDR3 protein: CASSDGEDEQYF
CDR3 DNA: TGTGCCAGCAGCGATGGGGAGGACGAGCAGTACTTC

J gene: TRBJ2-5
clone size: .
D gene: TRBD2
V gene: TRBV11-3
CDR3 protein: CASSHISGGAETQYF
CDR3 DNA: TGTGCCAGCAGCCACATTAGCGGGGGGGCGGAGACCCAGTACTTC

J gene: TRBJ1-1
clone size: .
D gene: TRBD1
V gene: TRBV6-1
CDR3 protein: CASSEKQGLNTEAFF
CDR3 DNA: TGTGCCAGCAGTGAAAAACAGGGGTTGAACACTGAAGCTTTCTTT

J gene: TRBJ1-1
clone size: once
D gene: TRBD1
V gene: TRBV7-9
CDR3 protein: CASSPQGGGTEAFF
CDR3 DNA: TGTGCCAGCAGCCCACAGGGGGGGGGCACTGAAGCTTTCTTT

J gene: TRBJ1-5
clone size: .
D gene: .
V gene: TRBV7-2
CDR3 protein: CASSFTGLNQPQHF
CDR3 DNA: TGTGCCAGCAGTTTTACAGGGCTCAATCAGCCCCAGCATTTT

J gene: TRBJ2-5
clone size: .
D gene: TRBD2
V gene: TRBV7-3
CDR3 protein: CASSPGRGLPQETQYF
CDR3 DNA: TGTGCCAGCAGCCCGGGGAGGGGCCTACCCCAAGAGACCCAGTACTTC

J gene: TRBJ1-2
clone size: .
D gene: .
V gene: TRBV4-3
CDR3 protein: CASSQEGRGDYGYTF
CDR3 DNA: TGCGCCAGCAGCCAAGAAGGCAGGGGAGACTATGGCTACACCTTC

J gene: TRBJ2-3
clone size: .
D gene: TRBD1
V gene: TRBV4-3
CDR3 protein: CASSRIRGSDTQYF
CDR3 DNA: TGCGCCAGCAGCCGCATCAGGGGGTCAGATACGCAGTATTTT

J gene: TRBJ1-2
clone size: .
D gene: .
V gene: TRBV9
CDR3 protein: CASSVQQGLGYGYTF
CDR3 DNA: TGTGCCAGCAGCGTACAACAGGGCCTGGGCTATGGCTACACCTTC

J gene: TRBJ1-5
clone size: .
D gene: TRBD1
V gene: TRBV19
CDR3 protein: CASTTGNSYRGPQHF
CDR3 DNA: TGTGCCAGTACCACGGGTAACAGCTACAGGGGGCCCCAGCATTTT

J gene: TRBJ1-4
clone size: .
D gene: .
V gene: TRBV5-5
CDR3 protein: CASSSALGRNEKLFF
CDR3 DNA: TGTGCCAGCAGCTCGGCATTGGGCCGTAATGAAAAACTGTTTTTT

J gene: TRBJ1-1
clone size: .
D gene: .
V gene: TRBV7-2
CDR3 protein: CASSPRGNAEAFF
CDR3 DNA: TGTGCCAGCAGCCCGCGGGGGAACGCTGAAGCTTTCTTT

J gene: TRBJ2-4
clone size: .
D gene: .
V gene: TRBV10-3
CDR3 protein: CAISESPGAKNIQYF
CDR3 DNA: TGTGCCATCAGTGAGTCGCCGGGAGCCAAAAACATTCAGTACTTC

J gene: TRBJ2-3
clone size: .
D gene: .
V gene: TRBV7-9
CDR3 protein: CASSLGTSTDTQYF
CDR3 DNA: TGTGCCAGCAGCTTAGGAACTAGCACAGATACGCAGTATTTT

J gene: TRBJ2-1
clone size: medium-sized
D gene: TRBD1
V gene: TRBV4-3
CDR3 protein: CASSPRQGIYNEQFF
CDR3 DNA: TGCGCCAGCAGCCCCCGACAGGGGATCTACAATGAGCAGTTCTTC

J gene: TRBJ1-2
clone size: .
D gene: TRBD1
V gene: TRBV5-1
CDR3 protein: CASSLEGAFDYGYTF
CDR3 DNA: TGCGCCAGCAGCTTGGAGGGGGCCTTTGACTATGGCTACACCTTC

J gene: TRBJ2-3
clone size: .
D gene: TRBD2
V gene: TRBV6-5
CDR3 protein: CASSWRGASTDTQYF
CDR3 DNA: TGTGCCAGCAGTTGGCGGGGGGCTAGCACAGATACGCAGTATTTT

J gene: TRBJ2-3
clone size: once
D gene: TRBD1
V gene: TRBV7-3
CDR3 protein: CASSYQGPGGDTQYF
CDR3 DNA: TGTGCCAGCAGCTACCAAGGTCCAGGGGGAGATACGCAGTATTTT

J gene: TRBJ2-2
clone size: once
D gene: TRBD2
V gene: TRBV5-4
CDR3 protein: CASSPLAGGNTGELFF
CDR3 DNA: TGTGCCAGCAGCCCGCTAGCGGGGGGGAACACCGGGGAGCTGTTTTTT

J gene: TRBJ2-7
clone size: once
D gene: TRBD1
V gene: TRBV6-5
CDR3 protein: CASSYLQGQGEQYF
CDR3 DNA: TGTGCCAGCAGTTACCTACAGGGACAGGGGGAGCAGTACTTC

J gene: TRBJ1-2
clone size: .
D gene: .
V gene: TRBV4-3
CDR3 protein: CASSVGVNYGYTF
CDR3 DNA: TGCGCCAGCAGTGTAGGGGTGAATTATGGCTACACCTTC

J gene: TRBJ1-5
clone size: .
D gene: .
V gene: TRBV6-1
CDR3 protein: CASSPDRANQPQHF
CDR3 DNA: TGTGCCAGCAGCCCTGACAGAGCAAATCAGCCCCAGCATTTT

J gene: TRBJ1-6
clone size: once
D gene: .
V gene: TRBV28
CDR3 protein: CASRVRRGSGDSPLHF
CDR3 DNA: TGTGCCAGCAGAGTAAGGCGGGGGAGCGGAGATTCACCCCTCCACTTT

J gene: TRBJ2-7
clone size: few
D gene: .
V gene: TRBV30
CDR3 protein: CAWSAGKLTGEQYF
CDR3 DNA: TGTGCCTGGAGTGCGGGGAAATTAACGGGGGAGCAGTACTTC

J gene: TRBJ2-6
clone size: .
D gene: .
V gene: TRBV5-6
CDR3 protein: CASNTQGAGANVLTF
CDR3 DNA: TGTGCCAGCAACACCCAGGGTGCTGGGGCCAACGTCCTGACTTTC

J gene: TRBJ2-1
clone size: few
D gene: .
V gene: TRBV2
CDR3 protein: CASSEGARYNEQFF
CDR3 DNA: TGTGCCAGCAGTGAAGGGGCTCGATACAATGAGCAGTTCTTC

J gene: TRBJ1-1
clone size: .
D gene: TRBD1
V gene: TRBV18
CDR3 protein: CASSPLGQGSTEAFF
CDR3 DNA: TGTGCCAGCTCACCGCTCGGACAGGGATCCACTGAAGCTTTCTTT

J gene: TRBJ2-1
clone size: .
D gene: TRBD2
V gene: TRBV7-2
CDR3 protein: CASSRKRGDPLYNEQFF
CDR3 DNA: TGTGCCAGCAGCCGAAAGCGGGGGGACCCCCTTTACAATGAGCAGTTCTTC

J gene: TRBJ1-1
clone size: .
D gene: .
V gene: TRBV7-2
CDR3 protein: CASLRGWDFLNTEAFF
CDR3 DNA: TGTGCCAGCCTAAGGGGATGGGACTTTTTGAACACTGAAGCTTTCTTT

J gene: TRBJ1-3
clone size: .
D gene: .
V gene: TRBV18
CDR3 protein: CASSPQQSSSGNTIYF
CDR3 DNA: TGTGCCAGCTCACCACAACAGTCAAGCTCTGGAAACACCATATATTTT

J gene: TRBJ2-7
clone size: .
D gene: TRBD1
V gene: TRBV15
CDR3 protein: CATSSTGDSHEQYF
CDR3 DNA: TGTGCCACCTCCTCGACAGGGGATTCCCACGAGCAGTACTTC

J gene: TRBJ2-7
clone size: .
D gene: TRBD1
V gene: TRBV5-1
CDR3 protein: CASRYKPTGTGTESYEQYF
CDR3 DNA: TGCGCCAGCAGATATAAACCGACAGGGACGGGAACTGAATCCTACGAGCAGTACTTC

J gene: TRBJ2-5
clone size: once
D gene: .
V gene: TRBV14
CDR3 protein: CASSRIQGDQETQYF
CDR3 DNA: TGTGCCAGCAGCCGAATCCAGGGTGATCAAGAGACCCAGTACTTC

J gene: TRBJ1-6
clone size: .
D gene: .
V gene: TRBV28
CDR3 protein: CASSQRQISPLHF
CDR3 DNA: TGTGCCAGCAGTCAGCGACAGATCTCACCCCTCCACTTT

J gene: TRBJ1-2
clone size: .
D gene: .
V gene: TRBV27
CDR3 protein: CASSLVSGADYGYTF
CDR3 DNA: TGTGCCAGCAGTTTAGTATCTGGAGCGGACTATGGCTACACCTTC

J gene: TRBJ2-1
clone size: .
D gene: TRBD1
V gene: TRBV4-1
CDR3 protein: CASSSRGGQGGDNEQFF
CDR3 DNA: TGCGCCAGCAGCTCCCGGGGCGGACAGGGGGGGGACAATGAGCAGTTCTTC